This paragraph reports one T cell receptor (beta chain). The sample holds other DNA sequences that translate to the same CDR3. This entry comes from a study of blood T cell repertoires in COVID-19. Study-level information: The United States, Italy and Spain supplied acute and convalescent COVID-19 samples. T cells, B-cell-depleted T cells, or PBMCs supplied cDNA or gDNA.

Germline V gene lookup returns CDR1 MNHEY and CDR2 SVGAGI. The CDR3 covers 14 residues. Trimming took off 3 bases at V and 0 bases at J, with 8 bases between the two ends. Measured with immunoSEQ multiplex PCR; TCRdb has only the in-frame clones, and not every one. The table has 150,000 to 200,000 clones, roughly nine tenths seen once; the top ten hold over 15%. The sequence was collected from a man aged 60 to 69 with active or convalescent COVID-19. The chain recombines TRBV6-5 with TRBJ1-1; a weak D match, TRBD1 (5 bases). The sequenced sample consisted of peripheral blood. CDR3 in amino acids: CASSYRGLNTEAFF. CDR3 coding DNA: TGTGCCAGCAGTTATCGGGGGTTGAACACTGAAGCTTTCTTT.